This record concerns one TCR beta chain sequence. This sample was included in a study of control samples from healthy donors and cancer patients. Assay: immunoSEQ multiplex PCR; the TCRdb copy retains only in-frame clones and omits some. Found here are around 190,000 clones, 90% of them singletons; the top ten hold approximately 1.4%. The CDR3 covers 18 residues. Trimming took 0 bases from V and 0 from J; bases not matched to a gene: 4. Germline CDR1 reads MNHEY; CDR2 reads SVGEGT. This TCR derives from a woman between 45 and 65 years old in good health. The sample taken for sequencing was blood. The genes are TRBV6-2 or TRBV6-3 and TRBJ2-7, with 14 nucleotides matching TRBD2. The CDR3 DNA reads TGTGCCAGCAGTTACTCGACTAGCGGGAGGGGGAGCTCCTACGAGCAGTACTTC. Its protein is CASSYSTSGRGSSYEQYF.